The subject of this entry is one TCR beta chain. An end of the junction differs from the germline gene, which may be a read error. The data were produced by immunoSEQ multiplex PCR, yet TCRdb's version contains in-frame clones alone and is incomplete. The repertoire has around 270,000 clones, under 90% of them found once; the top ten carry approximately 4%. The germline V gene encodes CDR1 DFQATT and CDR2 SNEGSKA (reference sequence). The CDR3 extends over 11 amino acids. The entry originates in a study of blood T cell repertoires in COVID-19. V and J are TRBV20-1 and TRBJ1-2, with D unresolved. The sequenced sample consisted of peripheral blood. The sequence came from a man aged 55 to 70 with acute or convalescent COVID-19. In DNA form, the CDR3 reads TGCAGTGCTAGAACGAACTCTGGCTACACCTTC. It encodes CSARTNSGYTF.